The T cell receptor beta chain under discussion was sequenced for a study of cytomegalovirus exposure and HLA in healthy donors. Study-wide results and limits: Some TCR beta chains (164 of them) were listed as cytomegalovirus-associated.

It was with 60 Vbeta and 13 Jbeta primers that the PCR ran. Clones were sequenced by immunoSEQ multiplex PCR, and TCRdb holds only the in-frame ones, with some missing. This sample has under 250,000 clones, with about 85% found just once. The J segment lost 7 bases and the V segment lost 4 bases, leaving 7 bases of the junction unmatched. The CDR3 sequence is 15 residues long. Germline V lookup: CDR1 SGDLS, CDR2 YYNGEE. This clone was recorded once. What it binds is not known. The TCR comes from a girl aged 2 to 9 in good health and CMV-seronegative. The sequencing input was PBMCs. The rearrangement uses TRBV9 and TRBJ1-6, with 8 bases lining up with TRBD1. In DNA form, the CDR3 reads TGTGCCAGCAGCTCTGCTAGACAGGGGAATTCACCCCTCCACTTT. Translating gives CASSSARQGNSPLHF.